One and the same sample provided the 18 T cell receptor beta chains below, sequenced in a study of CXCR3-negative and CXCR3-positive naive CD8 T cells. The libraries of TRB cDNA were constructed through 5' RACE using UMI labels. TCRdb reprocessed the 5' RACE reads and stores each CDR3 protein as one record, lacking DNA. Its table lists approximately 40,000 distinct CDR3 sequences. The specimen was memory CD8+ T cells from blood. Receptors were obtained from a human donor in good health. Some clones in this sample may be carry-over from other donors' samples.

The rearrangement uses TRBV28 and TRBJ2-1; TCRdb outputs TRBD1, but without DNA this stays unchecked. Germline V gene lookup returns CDR1 MDHEN and CDR2 SYDVKM. CDR3 length: 13 residues. This chain's CDR3 is CASTLGYVGEQFF.

The J gene is TRBJ1-2, the V gene TRBV6-4; TCRdb's D gene call, TRBD1, goes unchecked for lack of DNA. Germline CDR1 reads MRHNA; CDR2 reads SNTAGT. This CDR3 is built from 14 residues. Here the CDR3 reads CASSDSAGNYGYTF.

The gene calls are TRBV4-3 and TRBJ2-7. Germline lookup yields CDR1 LGHNA and CDR2 YSLEER. This CDR3 comprises 15 residues. The CDR3 loop is CASSQGWASSYEQYF.

The V gene is TRBV28, the J gene TRBJ2-2; TCRdb designates TRBD2, a call that cannot be tested without DNA. The CDR3 is 15 amino acids. Looked up from germline, CDR1 is MDHEN and CDR2 is SYDVKM. CDR3 protein: CASSFGLVSTGELFF.

This chain connects TRBV6-2 or TRBV6-3 to TRBJ2-7; TCRdb names TRBD2, which stays unverified in the absence of DNA. This CDR3 is built from 15 residues. Germline CDR1 MNHEY, CDR2 SVGEGT. CDR3 sequence reads: CASSYQTSLGYEQYF.

V gene TRBV29-1 combines with J gene TRBJ1-2; there is no DNA to check the TCRdb D call of TRBD1. The CDR3 consists of 11 residues. Germline-derived CDR1 and CDR2 are SQVTM and ANQGSEA. The CDR3 sequence is CSVRDSYGYTF.

V gene TRBV9 combines with J gene TRBJ2-2; TCRdb indicates TRBD1, and absent DNA this call remains unverified. The CDR3 is 16 amino acids. Germline CDR1 and CDR2: SGDLS and YYNGEE. The CDR3 here is CASGAPLTGGTGELFF.

The rearrangement links TRBV15 to TRBJ2-1; TCRdb outputs TRBD2, but without DNA this stays unchecked. Germline CDR1 is LNHNV and CDR2 is YYDKDF (reference sequence). CDR3 length: 15 amino acids. CDR3 loop: CATSRSSGVWNEQFF.

The V call is TRBV20-1, the J call TRBJ1-1; TCRdb designates TRBD1, a call that cannot be tested without DNA. The CDR3 consists of 13 residues. CDR1 DFQATT and CDR2 SNEGSKA come from the germline V gene (reference sequence). CDR3: CSAGSDRVVEAFF.

Here the CDR3 reads CASASGGHNEQFF. This chain joins TRBV6-6 and TRBJ2-1; TCRdb proposes TRBD2, but this gene call is untestable without DNA. CDR3 size: 13 residues. Per germline, CDR1 MNHNY and CDR2 SVGAGI (reference sequence).

By frequency, this clonotype registers medium-sized. The genes are TRBV10-1 and TRBJ2-7. The CDR3 is made up of 11 amino acids. The germline V gene encodes CDR1 WNHNN and CDR2 SYGVQD (reference sequence). This chain's CDR3 is CASGDSYEQYF.

The V gene is TRBV27, the J gene TRBJ2-1; TCRdb proposes TRBD2, but this gene call is untestable without DNA. The CDR3 has 17 amino acids. CDR1 is MNHEY and CDR2 is SMNVEV in the germline V gene (reference sequence). CDR3 sequence: CASRDRTPSGLSGEQFF.

V and J are TRBV7-6 and TRBJ2-1; TCRdb's D call, TRBD1, is unchecked because there is no DNA. Per the germline V gene, CDR1 is SGHVS and CDR2 is FNYEAQ. The CDR3 sequence is 15 residues long. The CDR3 loop is CASSLGTVGGDEQFF.

The chain has TRBV11-2 and TRBJ1-1; TCRdb proposes TRBD1, but this gene call is untestable without DNA. Germline CDR1 and CDR2: SGHAT and FQNNGV. CDR3 length: 13 amino acids. CDR3 protein: CASSLGDNSEAFF.

This chain joins TRBV6-6 and TRBJ2-7; there is no DNA to check the TCRdb D call of TRBD1. The germline CDR1 and CDR2 sequences are MNHNY and SVGAGI (reference sequence). The CDR3 is made up of 12 amino acids. The CDR3 loop reads CASSYPGREQYF.

V is TRBV11-3 and J is TRBJ2-3; TCRdb outputs TRBD1, but without DNA this stays unchecked. The CDR3 contains 13 residues. Germline V gene lookup returns CDR1 SGHNT and CDR2 YENEEA. The CDR3 protein is CASSLPPGDTQYF.

This sequence joins TRBV20-1 and TRBJ2-7. The CDR3 is 12 amino acids. CDR1 and CDR2 (germline): DFQATT, SNEGSKA (reference sequence). The CDR3 sequence: CSARVYGYEQYF.

The genes are TRBV29-1 and TRBJ2-1; TCRdb lists TRBD2, though no DNA is available to test this call. Germline assignment: CDR1 SQVTM and CDR2 ANQGSEA. The CDR3 extends over 15 amino acids. This CDR3 reads CSVEDLQREDSEQFF.